This T cell receptor beta chain was captured by sequencing in a study of cytomegalovirus exposure and HLA in healthy donors (dated 2017 in TCRdb). Regarding the complete study: A later analysis indicated that the 120 or so validation repertoires were generated on the platform also employed for the approximately 700 repertoires of the first cohort. The study aimed to test whether cataloging public T cell receptors could reveal signatures of past pathogen exposure. Along with the roughly 610-subject first cohort, a separate validation cohort of over a hundred different subjects was used. The study combined high-throughput TCR immunosequencing, statistical association of individual TCRs with disease status, and machine learning to predict cytomegalovirus infection status. What the research found in general, with its limitations: The classifier was reported to diagnose cytomegalovirus status with high specificity and sensitivity in both the original and validation cohorts. While some public TCRs were present in many individuals, most TCR sequences turned up only very rarely across donors. It was suggested by the authors that the approach could potentially be generalized to other disease states and immunological phenotypes. Three of the identified cytomegalovirus-associated TCR beta chains were confirmed in vitro to be specific for cytomegalovirus antigens. A later analysis had no HLA typing for the validation cohort, so co-occurrence there was scored across all 130 or so repertoires. In a later analysis, TCRs clustered in the first cohort were found to also tend to co-occur in the approximately 120 validation repertoires, with about 94% of cluster scores above 0. The study gave a list of about 160 TCR beta chains associated with cytomegalovirus.

Library prep was done by the immunoSEQ multiplex PCR assay. The authors' pipeline ran thus. A statistical classification framework was developed to diagnose cytomegalovirus status using the catalog of TCR beta chain sequences. Drawn from immuneACCESS, this table holds only the in-frame rearrangements with V and J called that TCRdb kept. Clones are partly lost; checked studies trace under half to an unresolved V gene and leave the rest unexplained. The V and J calls and clone size are taken from that table; D and trimming were inferred from the DNA. Present in this sample are about 220,000 clones, 75% to 95% of which were seen just once. The top ten hold approximately 1% of the sample. Remarks on this clone: Its target antigen remains unknown. No quality values exist for individual bases; no much larger clone is one base distant.

Measured from the cysteine to the phenylalanine, the CDR3 is 15 residues long. Only the CDR3 part of the read is kept: 45 bases, read in frame from the first base. According to the germline V gene, CDR1 reads KGHSH and CDR2 reads LQKENI. V loses 2 bases, J loses 6 bases, and the germline ends lie 14 bases apart. The donors belonged to the validation cohort of approximately 130 subjects, which was separate from the approximately 660-subject first cohort. The sequence derives from a woman younger than 30 in good health and CMV-seronegative. The sequenced material came from PBMCs. The sequence joins TRBV18 to TRBJ1-5; 5 matching bases give a weak D call of TRBD1. The CDR3 region has the sequence CASSPGRGGGQPQHF. The bases are TGTGCCAGCTCACCAGGGAGGGGAGGAGGTCAGCCCCAGCATTTT.